This T cell receptor (beta chain) was captured in a study of control samples from healthy donors and cancer patients. TCRdb's copy holds only in-frame clones and misses some; the assay was immunoSEQ multiplex PCR. The repertoire includes 79,000 or so clones, approximately 91% of them detected once, and roughly a tenth sits in the top ten. Germline V lookup: CDR1 DFQATT, CDR2 SNEGSKA (reference sequence). The ends were cut back, 6 bases at V and 8 bases at J, with 10 bases in the middle. The CDR3 has 11 residues. The sequence was collected from a woman between 50 and 59 years old with colorectal cancer. J is TRBJ1-4 and V is TRBV20-1, with D maybe TRBD1 (5 bases). Input material: PBMCs. The CDR3 bases are TGCAGTGCCGGGTGGGACGAAAAACTGTTTTTT. This gives the protein CSAGWDEKLFF.